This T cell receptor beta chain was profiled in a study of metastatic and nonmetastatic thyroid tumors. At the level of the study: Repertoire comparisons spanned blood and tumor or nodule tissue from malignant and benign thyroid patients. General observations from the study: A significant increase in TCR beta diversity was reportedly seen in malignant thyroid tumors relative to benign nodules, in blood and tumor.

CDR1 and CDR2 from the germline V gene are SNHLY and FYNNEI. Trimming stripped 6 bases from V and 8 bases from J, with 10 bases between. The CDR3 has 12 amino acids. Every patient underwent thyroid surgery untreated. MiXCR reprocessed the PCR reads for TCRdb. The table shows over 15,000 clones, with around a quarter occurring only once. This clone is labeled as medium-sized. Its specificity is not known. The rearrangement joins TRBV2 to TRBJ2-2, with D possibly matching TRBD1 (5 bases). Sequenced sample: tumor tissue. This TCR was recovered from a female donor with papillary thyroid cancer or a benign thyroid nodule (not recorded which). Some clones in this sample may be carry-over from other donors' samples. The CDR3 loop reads CASRGAMGELFF. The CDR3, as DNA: TGTGCCAGCAGAGGGGCTATGGGGGAGCTGTTTTTT. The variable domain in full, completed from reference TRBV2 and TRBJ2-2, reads EPEVTQTPSHQVTQMGQEVILRCVPISNHLYFYWYRQILGQKVEFLVSFYNNEISEKSEIFDDQFSVERPDGSNFTLKIRSTKLEDSAMYFCASRGAMGELFFGEGSRLTVL.